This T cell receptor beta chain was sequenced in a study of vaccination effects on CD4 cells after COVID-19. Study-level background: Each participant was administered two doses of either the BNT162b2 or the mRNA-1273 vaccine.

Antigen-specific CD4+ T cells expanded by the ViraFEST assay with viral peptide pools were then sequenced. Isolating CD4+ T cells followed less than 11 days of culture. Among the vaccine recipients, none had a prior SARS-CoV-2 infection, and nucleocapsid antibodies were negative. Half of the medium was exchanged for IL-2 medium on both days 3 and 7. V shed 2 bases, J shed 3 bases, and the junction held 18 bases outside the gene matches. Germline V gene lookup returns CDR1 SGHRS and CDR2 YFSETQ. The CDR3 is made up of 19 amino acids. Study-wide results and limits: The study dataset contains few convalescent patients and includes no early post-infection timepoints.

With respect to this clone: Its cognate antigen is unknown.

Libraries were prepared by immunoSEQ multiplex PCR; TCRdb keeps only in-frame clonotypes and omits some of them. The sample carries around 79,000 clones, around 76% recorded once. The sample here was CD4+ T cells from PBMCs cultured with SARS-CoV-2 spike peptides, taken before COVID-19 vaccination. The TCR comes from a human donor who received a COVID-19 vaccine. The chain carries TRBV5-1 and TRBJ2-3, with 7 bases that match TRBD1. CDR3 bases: TGCGCCAGCAGCTTTCCCTCGCGACAGACAGGGATGGCGACAGATACGCAGTATTTT. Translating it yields CASSFPSRQTGMATDTQYF.